What follows are 22 T cell receptor beta chains derived from one specimen sequenced in a study of T cells in Graves' hyperthyroidism and ophthalmopathy. Using RNA transcripts as the source, TCR beta CDR3 regions were amplified. HTBI primers drove first-round RT-PCR of the TCR CDR3. TCRdb re-derived calls from the multiplex PCR reads in MiXCR, one entry per CDR3 protein. This sample yields a few hundred thousand distinct CDR3 sequences, of which 15% to 18% are seen a single time; approximately 7% belongs to the top ten. Sequenced: blood. These receptors were collected from a woman in her twenties or thirties with Graves' hyperthyroidism.

This clonotype has ten or more counts. The rearrangement joins TRBV29-1 to TRBJ2-5; the D call may be TRBD1 or TRBD2 (7 bases each). Per the germline V gene, CDR1 is SQVTM and CDR2 is ANQGSEA. V was clipped by 7 bases and J by 4 bases, with 13 bases between them. The CDR3 has 12 residues. The CDR3 nucleotides read TGCAGCGGGGGACAGCGGGGAGAGACCCAGTACTTC. This encodes CSGGQRGETQYF.

This clonotype was observed at least ten times. The rearrangement uses TRBV6-6 and TRBJ2-7; D gene uncertain. Germline loops: CDR1 MNHNY, CDR2 SVGAGI (reference sequence). CDR3 size: 12 residues. The germline V and J ends were trimmed by 2 bases and 3 bases, with 5 bases remaining between them. In nucleotides, the CDR3 is TGTGCCAGCAGTTACATCAGCTACGAGCAGTACTTC. Translating gives CASSYISYEQYF.

A note on this clonotype: It may be a read error: a sequence one base away is much more abundant. V is TRBV6-2 or TRBV6-3 and J is TRBJ2-3, with 7 bases aligning to TRBD1. CDR3 length: 13 residues. The V and J ends lost 6 bases and 10 bases, in that order; junction bases with no gene match: 10. CDR1 and CDR2 (germline): MNHEY, SVGEGT. The CDR3 nucleotides are TGTGCCAGCAGGAGCCTCGACAGGGATGCGCAGTATTTT. This encodes CASRSLDRDAQYF.

The chain combines TRBV25-1 with TRBJ2-7; 11 positions agree with TRBD2. V gave up 4 bases and J gave up 4 bases; unmatched junction bases: 6. In germline, CDR1 is MGHDK, CDR2 SYGVNS. This CDR3 has 15 residues. The CDR3 region has the DNA TGTGCCAGCAGTGCCCAGACTAGCGGGACGTACGAGCAGTACTTC. It codes for CASSAQTSGTYEQYF.

This chain uses TRBV27 with TRBJ2-3, with D unclear. This CDR3 spans 15 amino acids. The V gene's germline CDR1 is MNHEY and CDR2 SMNVEV (reference sequence). V lost 10 bases, J lost 3 bases, and 20 bases lay in between. The CDR3, as DNA: TGTGCCATCCTACTTAACTACCCCGGTACAGATACGCAGTATTTT. This translates into CAILLNYPGTDTQYF.

This clonotype came up many times. The chain links TRBV5-1 to TRBJ2-7; a possible D gene is TRBD1 (5 bases). This CDR3 comprises 15 residues. Looked up from germline, CDR1 is SGHRS and CDR2 is YFSETQ. V gave up 4 bases and J gave up 0 bases, with 14 bases separating them. The CDR3 bases are TGCGCCAGCAGCCCCCGGACAACGAGCTCCTACGAGCAGTACTTC. Translation: CASSPRTTSSYEQYF.

The chain uses TRBV6-1 and TRBJ2-7; 8 bases are shared with TRBD2. The length of the CDR3 is 14 residues. Germline V CDR1 and CDR2: MNHNS, SASEGT. Trimming took 5 bases from V and 5 from J; bases not matched to a gene: 8. The CDR3 is CASSRLALGDEQYF. The CDR3 nucleotides are TGTGCCAGCAGTAGACTAGCGTTGGGGGACGAGCAGTACTTC.

The chain couples TRBV19 to TRBJ2-1, with 10 bases matching TRBD2. This CDR3 region has 15 residues. Germline V CDR1 and CDR2: LNHDA, SQIVND (reference sequence). J lost 8 bases, V lost 4 bases, and 8 bases had no gene match. The CDR3: CASSSLSGRVYEQFF. In nucleotides, the CDR3 is TGTGCCAGTAGTAGTCTGAGCGGGAGGGTGTATGAGCAGTTCTTC.

As concerns this clonotype: A much larger clonotype is one base distant, so this may be a read error. The V and J genes are TRBV10-3 and TRBJ2-1; 13 positions agree with TRBD2. With 6 bases clipped from V and 4 bases from J, the junction kept 3 bases outside the gene matches. The CDR3 length is 15 residues. Germline assignment: CDR1 ENHRY and CDR2 SYGVKD. In nucleotides, the CDR3 is TGTGCCATCAGCCCGGGACTAGCGGGATACAATGAGCAGTTCTTC. Its translation: CAISPGLAGYNEQFF.

The chain combines TRBV24-1 with TRBJ2-3, with D possibly TRBD2 on 7 matching bases. This CDR3 is 13 amino acids long. V lost 9 bases to trimming and J lost 0 bases, with 9 bases between them. Germline V gene sequence: CDR1 KGHDR, CDR2 SFDVKD. Written as DNA, the CDR3 is TGTGCCACCCGGGGGGCGAGCACAGATACGCAGTATTTT. Its protein product is CATRGASTDTQYF.

The sample holds a few counts of this clonotype. This chain joins TRBV5-4 and TRBJ1-1; D is undetermined. The CDR3 covers 13 residues. The germline gives CDR1 SGHNT, CDR2 YYREEE (reference sequence). V lost 3 bases and J 10 bases, leaving 16 bases between the germline ends. The CDR3, as DNA: TGTGCCAGCAGCTGGAGGGAGGGCGGGGTAGCTTTCTTT. Translating gives CASSWREGGVAFF.

This clonotype was observed a single time. V gene TRBV10-3 combines with J gene TRBJ2-3; 13 bases line up with TRBD2. With 10 bases clipped from V and 4 bases from J, the junction kept 5 bases outside the gene matches. This CDR3 has 14 residues. CDR1 ENHRY and CDR2 SYGVKD come from the germline V gene. The DNA of the CDR3 is TGTGCCACCCGGACTAGCGGGAGTCCAGATACGCAGTATTTT. As protein: CATRTSGSPDTQYF.

This clonotype was seen repeatedly, ten times or more. The CDR3 loop is CASSWTDRNEQFF. CDR3 coding DNA: TGTGCCAGCAGCTGGACTGACCGTAATGAGCAGTTCTTC. The rearrangement joins TRBV5-5 to TRBJ2-1; D might be TRBD2 (5 bases). Germline lookup yields CDR1 SGHKS and CDR2 YYEKEE (reference sequence). The CDR3 is made up of 13 amino acids. V shed 3 bases and J shed 7 bases, with 11 bases lying between them.

The sample holds many counts of this clonotype. The rearrangement joins TRBV11-2 to TRBJ2-3; tentative D call: TRBD1 (8 bases). Trimming removed 5 bases at V and 2 bases at J, with 14 bases between. CDR3 length: 15 amino acids. CDR1 SGHAT and CDR2 FQNNGV come from the germline V gene. CDR3 sequence reads: CASSRTGGVTDTQYF. DNA for the CDR3: TGTGCCAGCAGCCGAACAGGGGGGGTCACAGATACGCAGTATTTT.

V usage is TRBV4-2 and J usage is TRBJ2-1, with D perhaps TRBD1 (5 bases). The CDR3 runs 15 residues. Germline CDR1 LGHNA, CDR2 YNFKEQ. The V and J ends lost 4 bases and 5 bases respectively, with 15 bases between them. The CDR3 loop reads CASSPRPGNDNEQFF. The CDR3 DNA follows: TGTGCCAGCAGCCCTCGACCAGGGAACGACAATGAGCAGTTCTTC.

Many counts were recorded for this clonotype. The gene calls are TRBV2 and TRBJ2-7; TRBD2 matches 13 bases. CDR3 length: 14 residues. Per germline, CDR1 SNHLY and CDR2 FYNNEI. V lost 6 bases to trimming and J lost 4 bases; unmatched junction nucleotides: 3. CDR3 DNA sequence: TGTGCCAGCAGGGGGACTAGCGGGACTTACGAGCAGTACTTC. Amino acid sequence: CASRGTSGTYEQYF.

The sample holds one count of this clonotype. Given the absence of the conserved phenylalanine or tryptophan at the CDR3 end, a read error is likely. The chain combines TRBV12-3 or TRBV12-4 with TRBJ2-2, with D possibly being TRBD2 (6 bases). The CDR3 covers 12 residues. Between the trimmed V and J ends, which lost 3 bases and 7 bases, there was a span of 6 bases. This chain's CDR3 is CASSLGGGELFS. CDR3 coding DNA: TGTGCCAGCAGTTTGGGGGGCGGGGAGCTGTTTTCT.

This chain joins TRBV6-2 or TRBV6-3 and TRBJ1-3; 12 nucleotides match TRBD1. The CDR3 loop spans 18 amino acids. V shed 5 bases and J 0 bases; nucleotides not matched to a gene: 8. Per germline, CDR1 MNHEY and CDR2 SVGEGT. The CDR3 loop is CASSPVPGQGASGNTIYF. For the CDR3, the DNA is TGTGCCAGCAGTCCCGTCCCGGGACAGGGGGCCTCTGGAAACACCATATATTTT.

This clonotype was observed many times. CDR3 coding DNA: TGTGCCAGCAGCCGCACTGACAGGCGGGCCCACGAGCAGTACTTC. Its translation: CASSRTDRRAHEQYF. This chain links TRBV27 with TRBJ2-7; possible D gene TRBD1, 6 bases. The germline CDR1 and CDR2 sequences are MNHEY and SMNVEV (reference sequence). CDR3 size: 15 residues. V was cut by 6 bases and J by 5 bases, with 20 bases left in between.

V usage is TRBV19 and J usage is TRBJ1-2; D gene unclear. Trimming removed 6 bases from V and 4 bases from J, with 18 bases in between. The CDR3 length is 15 residues. Germline CDR1 and CDR2: LNHDA and SQIVND (reference sequence). This chain's CDR3 is CASSHGLSEGYGYTF. CDR3 nucleotide sequence: TGTGCCAGTAGCCATGGACTCTCAGAGGGCTATGGCTACACCTTC.

As to this clonotype: This may arise from a read error, as a much more abundant clone is one base away. Here the CDR3 reads CASSFCGRADTGELFF. CDR3 DNA: TGTGCCAGCAGTTTTTGCGGGAGGGCCGACACCGGGGAGCTGTTTTTT. The chain has TRBV28 and TRBJ2-2; the match to TRBD2 covers 9 bases. The germline V gene has CDR1 MDHEN and CDR2 SYDVKM. Losses at the gene ends were 3 bases for V and 3 bases for J; bases not matched to a gene: 5. CDR3 size: 16 residues.

The J gene is TRBJ2-7, the V gene TRBV6-1; 9 bases map to TRBD1. The germline gives CDR1 MNHNS, CDR2 SASEGT. The CDR3 runs 14 residues. The J segment lost 4 bases and the V segment lost 6 bases, leaving 7 bases of the junction unmatched. CDR3 sequence (DNA): TGTGCCAGCAGGAAGACAGGGGGTAGATACGAGCAGTACTTC. Its protein product is CASRKTGGRYEQYF.